This TCR beta chain was observed in a study of blood T cell repertoires in COVID-19. Overall study: Some COVID-19 samples were acute and others convalescent; all came from the United States, Italy and Spain. The cDNA or gDNA used as material had been derived from T cells, B-cell-depleted T cells, or PBMCs.

V gave up 6 bases and J gave up 0 bases, with 14 bases separating them. The CDR3 length is 15 residues. Germline CDR1 and CDR2: SEHNR and FQNEAQ (reference sequence). This clone was seen just once. Original analysis: Amplifying reference gene primers gave estimates of nucleated cell counts. Method: immunoSEQ multiplex PCR; TCRdb's copy keeps in-frame clones and lacks some. V and J calls and clone size come straight from that table; D and trimming were deduced from the DNA. The table includes tens of thousands of clones, approximately 80% detected once. The V call is TRBV7-9, the J call TRBJ1-2; possible D gene TRBD1, 6 bases. Material for sequencing was peripheral blood. The sequence was collected from a man over 45 with active or convalescent COVID-19. This chain's CDR3 is CASSPRTAPNYGYTF. The CDR3 DNA sequence: TGTGCCAGCAGTCCGAGGACAGCCCCTAACTATGGCTACACCTTC.